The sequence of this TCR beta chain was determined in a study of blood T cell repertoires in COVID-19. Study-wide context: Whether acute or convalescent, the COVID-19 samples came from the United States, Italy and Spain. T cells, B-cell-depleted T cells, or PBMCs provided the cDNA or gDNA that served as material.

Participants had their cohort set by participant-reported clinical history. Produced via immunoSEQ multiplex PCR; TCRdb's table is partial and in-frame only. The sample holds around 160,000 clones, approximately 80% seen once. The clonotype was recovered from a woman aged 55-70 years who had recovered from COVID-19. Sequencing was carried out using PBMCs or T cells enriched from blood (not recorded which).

In DNA, the CDR3 is TGTGCCAGCAGCCGGGAGGTGACGCAGTATTTT. This translates into CASSREVTQYF. The V gene is TRBV7-8, the J gene TRBJ2-3, with 7 bases identical to TRBD2. There are 11 residues in the CDR3. CDR1 SGHVS and CDR2 FQNEAQ come from the germline V gene. The V segment lost 5 bases and the J segment 9 bases; nucleotides outside the gene matches: 2.